This T cell receptor (beta chain) was recovered during a study of immune evolution from preneoplasia to lung adenocarcinoma. Study conclusions and caveats: Top clone share appeared to fall from AAH through AIS, MIA, adenocarcinoma. Later-stage lesions appeared to have more T cells, more diversity, less clonality.

Resections took place in Japan or China from about 2013 to 2018. Each case's diagnosis was confirmed by two pathologists on H&E. In germline, CDR1 is LGHNA, CDR2 YNFKEQ. V was pared by 0 bases and J by 12 bases, with 8 bases of the junction left unmatched. The CDR3 loop spans 14 amino acids. With regard to this clone: What it binds is unknown.

Sequenced by immunoSEQ multiplex PCR; TCRdb stores in-frame clones only, minus some. The table has 6,500 to 8,500 clones, approximately 79% seen once; the top ten hold about 8%. The sample consisted of FFPE adjacent normal lung tissue. The clonotype was recovered from a person aged 55-80 years with lung adenocarcinoma. The chain recombines TRBV4-2 with TRBJ2-1; 7 nucleotides line up with TRBD2. DNA of the CDR3: TGTGCCAGCAGCCAAGAAAGAGCGGGACGAACGCAGTTCTTC. Amino acids: CASSQERAGRTQFF.